These 30 T cell receptor beta chains share one sample of origin, sequenced in a study of OX40 agonist ivuxolimab in advanced cancers. TCRdb's copy holds only in-frame clones and misses some; the assay was immunoSEQ multiplex PCR. This repertoire shows about 70,000 clones, roughly 85% found once; its top ten account for under 0.55%. This specimen was CD4+ or CD8+ T cells sorted from blood, taken in a trial of the OX40 agonist ivuxolimab. The receptors shown here come from an adult with an advanced solid tumor such as melanoma, head and neck, liver or kidney cancer.

The genes are TRBV19 and TRBJ2-1, with D tentatively TRBD2 (6 bases). The CDR3 length is 12 residues. CDR1 and CDR2 from the germline V gene are LNHDA and SQIVND (reference sequence). V was shortened by 2 bases and J by 9 bases, with 8 bases between the two germline ends. CDR3 region: CASSIRGFEQFF. The CDR3 bases are TGTGCCAGTAGTATACGGGGGTTTGAGCAGTTCTTC.

The V and J genes are TRBV27 and TRBJ1-2; TRBD1 aligns across 7 bases. CDR3 size: 16 residues. In germline, CDR1 is MNHEY, CDR2 SMNVEV (reference sequence). V lost 6 bases and J lost 5; bases outside the gene matches: 15. CDR3 nucleotide sequence: TGTGCCAGCAGCCCGACGGGACAGCCTCCCCGGTATGGCTACACCTTC. Translated: CASSPTGQPPRYGYTF.

This clone was recorded only once. The chain recombines TRBV27 with TRBJ2-5; TRBD2 matches at 14 bases. J was trimmed by 5 bases and V by 9 bases; bases with no gene match: 8. The germline gives CDR1 MNHEY, CDR2 SMNVEV (reference sequence). The CDR3 has 15 residues. The CDR3 bases are TGTGCCAGTCAGCGGGGACTAGCGGGAGATGAGACCCAGTACTTC. Translated, it gives CASQRGLAGDETQYF.

The chain recombines TRBV7-9 with TRBJ1-6; no definite D call. Germline CDR1 reads SEHNR; CDR2 reads FQNEAQ (reference sequence). This CDR3 has 14 residues. Trimming took 1 base from V and 8 from J, leaving 9 bases between them. The CDR3 sequence is CASSLELEHSPLHF. The CDR3 coding sequence is TGTGCCAGCAGCTTAGAATTGGAGCATTCACCCCTCCACTTT.

The chain uses TRBV27 and TRBJ2-5; possibly TRBD2 for D (6 bases). This CDR3 is built from 15 residues. Deletions cut 2 bases from V and 3 bases from J, with 13 bases between. Germline-derived CDR1 and CDR2 are MNHEY and SMNVEV (reference sequence). The CDR3 region is CASSLAGTEKETQYF. The DNA for the CDR3 is TGTGCCAGCAGTTTAGCGGGGACTGAAAAAGAGACCCAGTACTTC.

The CDR3: CASSLDGGRNTEAFF. The CDR3 DNA sequence: TGCGCCAGCAGCTTGGACGGGGGGAGGAACACTGAAGCTTTCTTT. This chain links TRBV5-1 with TRBJ1-1; possibly TRBD1 for D (5 bases). The V end was cut by 0 bases, the J end by 1 base, with 10 bases between. The CDR3 totals 15 residues. Germline V gives CDR1 SGHRS, CDR2 YFSETQ.

This chain uses TRBV9 with TRBJ1-4; D not certain. The germline V gene encodes CDR1 SGDLS and CDR2 YYNGEE. V was shortened by 4 bases and J by 4 bases, with 11 bases between the two germline ends. This CDR3 contains 14 residues. The CDR3 loop is CASSPRIDNEKLFF. The CDR3, as DNA: TGTGCCAGCAGCCCACGGATAGATAATGAAAAACTGTTTTTT.

For the CDR3, the DNA is TGTGCCGGGAACGGGGGACGGTATAATTCACCCCTCCACTTT. Translating it yields CAGNGGRYNSPLHF. The chain employs TRBV5-3 and TRBJ1-6, with D perhaps matching TRBD1 (5 bases). TRBV5-3 carries the ORF label, with uncertain function. This CDR3 region has 14 residues. Trimming stripped 10 bases from V and 4 bases from J, with 15 bases between.

The chain has TRBV5-4 and TRBJ2-3, with TRBD2 identical over 10 bases. The CDR3 extends over 17 amino acids. Germline trimming cut 4 bases from V and 5 bases from J; bases unmatched to any gene: 13. Germline V gives CDR1 SGHNT, CDR2 YYREEE (reference sequence). In DNA, the CDR3 is TGTGCCAGCAGCAGACCCCCTCCCGGGACTAGCGTAGATACGCAGTATTTT. Its translation is CASSRPPPGTSVDTQYF.

This chain links TRBV5-5 with TRBJ2-2, with 8 positions matching TRBD1. With 2 bases clipped from V and 1 base from J, the junction kept 4 bases outside the gene matches. Germline CDR1 and CDR2: SGHKS and YYEKEE (reference sequence). This CDR3 is built from 16 residues. CDR3 residues: CASSLIDRGNTGELFF. The CDR3 region has the DNA TGTGCCAGCAGCTTAATAGACAGGGGGAACACCGGGGAGCTGTTTTTT.

This clone has just a few counts. V usage is TRBV7-9 and J usage is TRBJ2-3, with unresolved D. Germline V lookup: CDR1 SEHNR, CDR2 FQNEAQ (reference sequence). V lost 2 bases and J lost 2, with 14 bases in between. CDR3 length: 16 residues. Here the CDR3 reads CASSLPIGTSTDTQYF. CDR3 sequence (DNA): TGTGCCAGCAGCTTACCCATTGGTACCTCCACAGATACGCAGTATTTT.

The gene calls are TRBV10-2 and TRBJ1-5, with unresolved D. V lost 5 bases to trimming and J lost 3 bases, with 11 bases between them. The length of the CDR3 is 14 residues. Germline V gene sequence: CDR1 WSHSY, CDR2 SAAADI. The CDR3 sequence: CASSRTFPNQPQHF. CDR3 nucleotide sequence: TGCGCCAGCAGTAGGACCTTCCCCAATCAGCCCCAGCATTTT.

This clone was detected only once. Other DNA sequences in the same sample also yield this CDR3. V gene TRBV9 combines with J gene TRBJ2-3, with 9 positions matching TRBD2. The V segment lost 0 bases and the J segment 1 base; nucleotides outside the gene matches: 0. CDR1 and CDR2 from the germline V gene are SGDLS and YYNGEE. The CDR3 length is 15 residues. CDR3 amino acids: CASSVVAGGTDTQYF. The CDR3 region has the DNA TGTGCCAGCAGCGTAGTAGCGGGGGGCACAGATACGCAGTATTTT.

V and J are TRBV30 and TRBJ2-3, with D tentatively TRBD2 (6 bases). Germline V CDR1 and CDR2: GTSNPN, SVGIG (reference sequence). Trimming shortened V by 3 bases and J by 2 bases, and 15 bases separated the two germline ends. This CDR3 spans 15 amino acids. DNA for the CDR3: TGTGCCTGGAGGGAGGGACGTTCTTCCACAGATACGCAGTATTTT. It encodes CAWREGRSSTDTQYF.

This chain links TRBV5-4 with TRBJ2-5; D unclear. The length of the CDR3 is 15 residues. Germline V gives CDR1 SGHNT, CDR2 YYREEE (reference sequence). V lost 4 bases and J 2 bases, leaving 15 bases between the germline ends. The CDR3 DNA reads as TGTGCCAGCAGCGCGCAAGCCATCCTGCAAGAGACCCAGTACTTC. It encodes CASSAQAILQETQYF. The full variable domain, with the rest looked up from reference TRBV5-4 and TRBJ2-5, is ETGVTQSPTHLIKTRGQQVTLRCSSQSGHNTVSWYQQALGQGPQFIFQYYREEENGRGNFPPRFSGLQFPNYSSELNVNALELDDSALYLCASSAQAILQETQYFGPGTRLLVL.

The V call is TRBV5-1, the J call TRBJ2-7; 7 nucleotides line up with TRBD2. From germline, CDR1 is SGHRS and CDR2 YFSETQ. The CDR3 is 13 amino acids. J was trimmed by 2 bases and V by 6 bases; bases with no gene match: 5. Written as DNA, the CDR3 is TGCGCCAGCAACCCCGCGGGGGCCTACGAGCAGTACTTC. Its translation is CASNPAGAYEQYF.

The V call is TRBV28, the J call TRBJ1-2, with unresolved D. The CDR3 spans 14 residues. Germline CDR1 reads MDHEN; CDR2 reads SYDVKM. V lost 5 bases and J lost 6, with 16 bases in between. The chain's CDR3 is CASSLPNRRNGYTF. CDR3 nucleotides: TGTGCCAGCAGTCTCCCGAACCGGAGGAATGGCTACACCTTC.

The V gene is TRBV7-9, the J gene TRBJ2-3; a weak D match, TRBD1 (6 bases). This CDR3 has 15 amino acids. Trimming left V 2 bases short and J 2 bases short, with 11 bases between. Germline CDR1 reads SEHNR; CDR2 reads FQNEAQ (reference sequence). CDR3 in amino acids: CASSLLTGNTDTQYF. Written as DNA, the CDR3 is TGTGCCAGCAGCTTATTAACAGGGAACACAGATACGCAGTATTTT. The whole variable domain, remainder taken from reference TRBV7-9 and TRBJ2-3, is DTGVSQNPRHKITKRGQNVTFRCDPISEHNRLYWYRQTLGQGPEFLTYFQNEAQLEKSRLLSDRFSAERPKGSFSTLEIQRTEQGDSAMYLCASSLLTGNTDTQYFGPGTRLTVL.

This clone was recorded once. The rearrangement uses TRBV14 and TRBJ1-2; the D gene is possibly TRBD1 (6 bases). The CDR3 is made up of 15 amino acids. V lost 5 bases and J lost 4, with 17 bases in between. CDR1 SGHDN and CDR2 FVKESK come from the germline V gene. The chain's CDR3 is CASSSTAGAGYGYTF. In nucleotides, the CDR3 is TGTGCCAGCAGCTCAACGGCGGGGGCGGGCTATGGCTACACCTTC.

The chain has TRBV5-1 and TRBJ1-2; possibly TRBD1 for D (5 bases). Germline values: CDR1 SGHRS, CDR2 YFSETQ. The CDR3 runs to 13 residues. The V and J ends lost 4 bases and 3 bases respectively, with 10 bases between them. This CDR3 is CASSPAGDYGYTF. Written as DNA, the CDR3 is TGCGCCAGCAGCCCGGCGGGGGACTATGGCTACACCTTC.

The chain combines TRBV7-8 with TRBJ2-4; 11 nucleotides agree with TRBD1. Looked up from germline, CDR1 is SGHVS and CDR2 is FQNEAQ. Germline trimming cut 5 bases from V and 9 bases from J; bases unmatched to any gene: 6. The CDR3 has 14 amino acids. The CDR3: CASSAGTGGVIQYF. Written as DNA, the CDR3 is TGTGCCAGCAGCGCGGGGACAGGGGGTGTCATTCAGTACTTC.

In this sample, this clone turned up once. This chain links TRBV18 with TRBJ1-1; D is uncertain. V was clipped by 5 bases and J by 2 bases, with 12 bases between them. Germline-derived CDR1 and CDR2 are KGHSH and LQKENI. The CDR3 loop spans 14 amino acids. CDR3 nucleotide sequence: TGTGCCAGCTCATATGTTCCGGAAAACACTGAAGCTTTCTTT. It is translated as CASSYVPENTEAFF.

V usage is TRBV5-6 and J usage is TRBJ1-6; D is undetermined. This CDR3 spans 13 amino acids. CDR1 is SGHDT and CDR2 is YYEEEE in the germline V gene. Trimming removed 0 bases from V and 7 bases from J, with 5 bases in between. As DNA, the CDR3 is TGTGCCAGCAGCTTGGTAGGGAATTCACCCCTCCACTTT. Its translation is CASSLVGNSPLHF.

This chain connects TRBV19 to TRBJ2-1, with D uncertain. Germline assignment: CDR1 LNHDA and CDR2 SQIVND (reference sequence). The CDR3 has 18 amino acids. V lost 3 bases, J lost 0 bases, and 18 bases lay in between. CDR3 DNA: TGTGCCAGTAGTATGAAGTTCCCCACTTTCGCCTCCTACAATGAGCAGTTCTTC. Residues: CASSMKFPTFASYNEQFF.

The chain couples TRBV30 to TRBJ1-5, with D perhaps TRBD1 (5 bases). From germline, CDR1 is GTSNPN and CDR2 SVGIG (reference sequence). V gave up 2 bases and J gave up 6 bases, with 11 bases separating them. This CDR3 comprises 13 residues. CDR3 nucleotide sequence: TGTGCCTGGAGTCCCTCAGGGACTCAGCCCCAGCATTTT. Its protein is CAWSPSGTQPQHF.

V and J are TRBV15 and TRBJ2-3; no definite D call. With 0 bases removed from V and 5 bases from J, the gap between germline ends came to 9 bases. The germline V gene has CDR1 LNHNV and CDR2 YYDKDF (reference sequence). This CDR3 spans 14 amino acids. The CDR3 nucleotides are TGTGCCACCAGCAGAGATTCGGCGCAAGATACGCAGTATTTT. Its protein is CATSRDSAQDTQYF. Using reference TRBV15 and TRBJ2-3 for the parts outside the CDR3, the full variable domain is DAMVIQNPRYQVTQFGKPVTLSCSQTLNHNVMYWYQQKSSQAPKLLFHYYDKDFNNEADTPDNFQSRRPNTSFCFLDIRSPGLGDTAMYLCATSRDSAQDTQYFGPGTRLTVL.

The rearrangement joins TRBV5-1 to TRBJ2-1, with TRBD2 matching 7 bases. The ends lost 0 bases at V and 3 bases at J; junction bases unmatched: 6. Germline V gene sequence: CDR1 SGHRS, CDR2 YFSETQ. The CDR3 extends over 16 amino acids. CDR3 residues: CASSLAGGSYYNEQFF. DNA of the CDR3: TGCGCCAGCAGCTTGGCCGGCGGGAGCTACTACAATGAGCAGTTCTTC.

The chain joins TRBV27 to TRBJ1-1; 7 bases agree with TRBD1. The J segment lost 5 bases and the V segment lost 4 bases, leaving 7 bases of the junction unmatched. The CDR3 consists of 14 residues. Germline CDR1 is MNHEY and CDR2 is SMNVEV (reference sequence). The CDR3 loop is CASSSRQGWTEAFF. For the CDR3, the DNA is TGTGCCAGCAGTTCAAGACAGGGTTGGACTGAAGCTTTCTTT.

This clone was counted only a few times. The chain combines TRBV2 with TRBJ2-7, with no clear D. Trimming shortened V by 6 bases and J by 2 bases, and 14 bases separated the two germline ends. The germline V gene encodes CDR1 SNHLY and CDR2 FYNNEI. The CDR3 runs 14 residues. Here the CDR3 reads CASRALWQAYEQYF. The CDR3 DNA reads as TGTGCCAGCAGGGCGTTGTGGCAAGCCTACGAGCAGTACTTC.

The chain recombines TRBV19 with TRBJ1-5; 7 bases align to TRBD1. The CDR3 has 14 residues. Germline V lookup: CDR1 LNHDA, CDR2 SQIVND (reference sequence). Trimming at V came to 5 bases and at J to 4 bases, leaving 5 bases not matched to a gene. CDR3 region: CASSLTGSNQPQHF. DNA of the CDR3: TGTGCCAGTAGTCTGACAGGGAGTAATCAGCCCCAGCATTTT.